The clone carrying this TCR beta chain has only one observation. Its antigen is unknown. These data originate in a study of cytomegalovirus exposure and HLA in healthy donors. Both 60 Vbeta primers and 13 Jbeta primers went into the PCR. Original methodology: Unique TCR beta chains totaled roughly 79 million in a later count, with approximately 10 million of them shared. Method: immunoSEQ multiplex PCR; TCRdb's copy keeps in-frame clones and lacks some. Clone size and the V and J calls come from that table; the DNA yielded D and trimming. Of roughly 150,000 clones listed, about two thirds are singletons. CDR3 length: 15 residues. Trimming pared 5 bases from V and 2 bases from J, leaving 15 bases between. The germline V gene encodes CDR1 LNHDA and CDR2 SQIVND (reference sequence). Study conclusions and caveats: Later genetic work tied a missense DCLRE1C variant to beta-chain V and J trimming.

This receptor was obtained from a man aged 55 to 70 in good health and CMV-seronegative. V gene TRBV19 combines with J gene TRBJ1-2; D may be TRBD1 (5 bases). Sequences were obtained from PBMCs. CDR3 bases: TGTGCCAGTAGTCATCAGTCTGACAGAAACTATGGCTACACCTTC. Translated, it gives CASSHQSDRNYGYTF.